The clone carrying this T cell receptor (beta chain) was observed at least ten times. Its antigen remains unidentified. V lost 2 bases and J lost 4, with 15 bases in between. This CDR3 comprises 16 residues. Germline CDR1 reads SGHRS; CDR2 reads YFSETQ. The data were taken from a study of T cells in Graves' hyperthyroidism and ophthalmopathy. Study summary: Before any treatment, at initial diagnosis, peripheral blood was collected. Study-wide results and caveats: Model-based prediction identified ophthalmopathy a median approximately 6 months prior to its onset.

Each person with ophthalmopathy scored at least 3 on the Clinical Activity Score, reached NOSPECS grade 4 or higher, and had been ill under 3 months. Fresh peripheral blood, around 9.2 ml of it, supplied the PBMCs. Amplified TCR beta CDR3 regions came from RNA transcripts. The HTBI primer set served for first-round RT-PCR of the TCR CDR3. TCRdb independently ran MiXCR on the multiplex PCR reads; one entry per CDR3 protein. The repertoire holds over 400,000 distinct CDR3 sequences, with about 15% as singletons. The rearrangement uses TRBV5-1 and TRBJ2-2; TRBD1 is a possible D gene (5 bases). This clonotype was sampled from a young man with Graves' ophthalmopathy. The sequenced sample consisted of blood. The CDR3 loop reads CASSFGQGTGTGELFF. CDR3 nucleotide sequence: TGCGCCAGCAGCTTTGGCCAGGGTACCGGCACCGGGGAGCTGTTTTTT.